The clone carrying this T cell receptor (beta chain) has ten or more counts. The antigen is unknown. RNA was extracted from bulk tissue without any cell sorting. This specimen comes from a study of tumor and adjacent non-tumor tissue in lung cancer. Study summary: The patients, around 9 men and 4 or 5 women, were about 30 to 85 with stage I to III disease.

The CDR3 extends over 16 amino acids. V was shortened by 4 bases and J by 6 bases, with 18 bases between the two germline ends. Study results and caveats: Compared with tumor, normal lung showed significantly lower TCR diversity.

TCRbeta libraries were built with three rounds of nested PCR, modified from ARM-PCR. TCRdb re-called the multiplex PCR reads with MiXCR, one entry per CDR3 protein. The profile covers about 200,000 distinct CDR3 sequences, with over 55% appearing a single time and approximately 25% taken by the ten largest. The rearrangement joins TRBV12-3 or TRBV12-4 to TRBJ2-2, with TRBD2 as a possible D gene (6 bases). The source of this sequence is a man aged 60-69 years with non-small cell lung cancer. Sequenced: lung tumor tissue. CDR3 in amino acids: CASSSPSTGEAGELFF. CDR3 DNA: TGTGCCAGCAGTTCGCCGTCCACGGGAGAGGCCGGGGAGCTGTTTTTT.